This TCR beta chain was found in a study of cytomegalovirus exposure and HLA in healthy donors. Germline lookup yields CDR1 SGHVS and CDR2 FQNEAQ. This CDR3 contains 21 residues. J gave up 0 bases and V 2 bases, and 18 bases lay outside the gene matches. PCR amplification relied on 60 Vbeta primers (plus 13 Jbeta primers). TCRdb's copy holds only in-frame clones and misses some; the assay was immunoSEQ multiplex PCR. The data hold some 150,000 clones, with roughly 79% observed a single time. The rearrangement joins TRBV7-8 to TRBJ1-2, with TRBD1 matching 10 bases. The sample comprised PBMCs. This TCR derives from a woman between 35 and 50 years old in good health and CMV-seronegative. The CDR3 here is CASSLPLLGTGEKIANYGYTF. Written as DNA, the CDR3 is TGTGCCAGCAGCTTACCCCTTCTAGGGACAGGGGAAAAAATCGCTAACTATGGCTACACCTTC.